A selection of T cell receptor beta chains follows, all from one sample in a study of shared clonotypes between healthy human individuals. The table came from immunoSEQ multiplex PCR; TCRdb's copy has only in-frame clones and leaves some out. This table holds approximately 440,000 clones, 75% to 80% found once. Sequencing used PBMCs. The receptor source for this set is a woman aged 40 to 50 in good health. Some clones in this sample may be carry-over from other donors' samples. CDR3s include the opening cysteine and the closing phenylalanine or tryptophan. D genes are given only for firm matches. Where a row states a size, it is once, few, many or the class of an expanded clone; other rows omit it.

d_gene	v_gene	j_gene	abundance	CDR3nt	CDR3aa
.	TRBV6-6	TRBJ1-2	.	TGTGCCAGCGGTGGGGGCGACTATGGCTACACCTTC	CASGGGDYGYTF
.	TRBV10-3	TRBJ1-3	.	TGTGCCATCAGTGAAGGGGACCGCTCTGGAAACACCATATATTTT	CAISEGDRSGNTIYF
.	TRBV28	TRBJ1-2	.	TGTGCCAGCAGGACCCCACGCTATGGCTACACCTTC	CASRTPRYGYTF
TRBD1	TRBV30	TRBJ2-7	.	TGTGCCTGGAGCGGTTGGGACAGGTATTCCGAGCAGTACTTC	CAWSGWDRYSEQYF
.	TRBV5-6	TRBJ2-1	.	TGTGCCAGCAGCTTGGAGGGCCTAAGCACGGGGCACAATGAGCAGTTCTTC	CASSLEGLSTGHNEQFF
.	TRBV19	TRBJ2-7	.	TGTGCCAGTAGTATTGGGAGACTCGAGCAGTACTTC	CASSIGRLEQYF
TRBD1	TRBV6-1	TRBJ1-6	.	TGTGCCAGCACCTCAGGGGGCGCAGACTCACCCCTCCACTTT	CASTSGGADSPLHF
TRBD1	TRBV5-1	TRBJ2-6	.	TGCGCCAGCCATATTACCGGGACAGGGGTGGCAGGGGCCAACGTCCTGACTTTC	CASHITGTGVAGANVLTF
.	TRBV19	TRBJ2-2	.	TGTGCCAGTACCAATAAACACCTTACCGGGGAGCTGTTTTTT	CASTNKHLTGELFF
TRBD1	TRBV11-2	TRBJ2-7	.	TGTGCCAGCAGCACCTGGACAGGGTTCGGCGAGCAGTACTTC	CASSTWTGFGEQYF
.	TRBV6-4	TRBJ2-1	.	TGTGCCAGCAGTGACTCTGGCGTGAGCTCCTACAATGAGCAGTTCTTC	CASSDSGVSSYNEQFF
.	TRBV2	TRBJ1-5	.	TGTGCCAGCAGTGGGCAGGGATGGGATCAGCCCCAGCATTTT	CASSGQGWDQPQHF
.	TRBV10-3	TRBJ2-7	once	TGTGCCATCAGTGTTGGAGGGGCCTACGAGCAGTACTTC	CAISVGGAYEQYF
TRBD2	TRBV30	TRBJ2-7	.	TGTGCCTGGAGCCCGGGGAGGGTGGACGAGCAGTACTTC	CAWSPGRVDEQYF
TRBD2	TRBV28	TRBJ2-3	.	TGTGCCAGCAACCCACTAGCGGGAGGACTCGGAGATACGCAGTATTTT	CASNPLAGGLGDTQYF
TRBD1	TRBV5-4	TRBJ2-5	.	TGTGCCAGCAGCCTCGGCGGACAGGCTTCGTGGGAGACCCAGTACTTC	CASSLGGQASWETQYF
TRBD1	TRBV28	TRBJ1-5	.	TGTGCCAGCAGCTATCCCGGCAGGGGGCTGTATAGCAATCAGCCCCAGCATTTT	CASSYPGRGLYSNQPQHF
.	TRBV11-2	TRBJ1-2	.	TGTGCCAGCAGCGACCGAAGGGTTGGCTATGGCTACACCTTC	CASSDRRVGYGYTF
.	TRBV7-6	TRBJ2-6	once	TGTGCCAGCAGCTTAGTCCCCTCGGGGGCGGCAGGGGCCAACGTCCTGACTTTC	CASSLVPSGAAGANVLTF
.	TRBV30	TRBJ2-7	.	TGTGCCTGGAGTGTAGGTGGGGACGCCTACGAGCAGTACTTC	CAWSVGGDAYEQYF
.	TRBV5-1	TRBJ2-3	.	TGCGCCAGCAGCCCGGCCCTCCGGGGCGGTGGGGGAGATACGCAGTATTTT	CASSPALRGGGGDTQYF
.	TRBV7-2	TRBJ1-2	many	TGTGCCAGCAGCTTAGATCGGGGTAACTATGGCTACACCTTC	CASSLDRGNYGYTF
TRBD1	TRBV7-9	TRBJ1-1	.	TGTGCCAGCAGCAGAGGGACACAGGGGTTTGATGTAGCTTTCTTT	CASSRGTQGFDVAFF
.	TRBV9	TRBJ2-7	.	TGTGCCAGCAGCGTAGAGGGGTCGGGGGAAGGCGAGCAGTACTTC	CASSVEGSGEGEQYF
TRBD2	TRBV11-2	TRBJ2-1	.	TGTGCCAGCAGCAATTTCCTCACCCCCGGGACTACTTACAATGAGCAGTTCTTC	CASSNFLTPGTTYNEQFF
.	TRBV7-2	TRBJ2-1	few	TGTGCCAGCAGCTTAGTTAGAGCGAATGAGCAGTTCTTC	CASSLVRANEQFF
TRBD1	TRBV11-1	TRBJ2-2	once	TGTGCCAGCAGCTACGACAGGGGTCCCGGGGAGCTGTTTTTT	CASSYDRGPGELFF
.	TRBV5-1	TRBJ2-7	.	TGCGCCAGCAGCTTGGCCGGGGACATGAGCGAGCAGTACTTC	CASSLAGDMSEQYF
TRBD2	TRBV7-2	TRBJ2-7	.	TGTGCCAGCAGCTGGACTAGCGGCTCCTCCTACGAGCAGTACTTC	CASSWTSGSSYEQYF
.	TRBV9	TRBJ2-3	.	TGTGCCAGCAGCCCCCTGGTGGGGGGACCCACAGATACGCAGTATTTT	CASSPLVGGPTDTQYF
TRBD1	TRBV5-6	TRBJ1-3	.	TGTGCCAGCAGCATGAGGACAGGGGGCGATGGAAACACCATATATTTT	CASSMRTGGDGNTIYF
.	TRBV19	TRBJ2-1	once	TGTGCCAGTAGTGCCAGGGGTCCCAATGAGCAGTTCTTC	CASSARGPNEQFF
TRBD2	TRBV10-3	TRBJ2-1	.	TGTGCCACCCTCCAAGCGGGAGTGGGGAATGAGCAGTTCTTC	CATLQAGVGNEQFF
TRBD1	TRBV30	TRBJ2-1	.	TGTGCCTCAGGCCAGGGGGCCGGTGAGCAGTTCTTC	CASGQGAGEQFF
.	TRBV4-3	TRBJ1-4	.	TGCGCCAGCAGCCAAGGGCTCGGGGGATGGCTGTTTTTT	CASSQGLGGWLFF
TRBD1	TRBV7-9	TRBJ2-1	.	TGTGCCAGCAGCTTAGCGACGACAGGGGGGGTCGATGGGCAGTTCTTC	CASSLATTGGVDGQFF
.	TRBV28	TRBJ1-1	.	TGTGCCAGCAGTTTTCCGGGACCCTCGGGGGACACTGAAGCTTTCTTT	CASSFPGPSGDTEAFF
.	TRBV7-9	TRBJ1-1	.	TGTGCCAGCAGCTTGGAACTGCACACTGAAGCTTTCTTT	CASSLELHTEAFF
TRBD2	TRBV6-1	TRBJ2-7	.	TGTGCCAGCAGTGAAAGCGGGGTCTCCTACGAGCAGTACTTC	CASSESGVSYEQYF
.	TRBV30	TRBJ2-3	.	TGTGCCTGGAGGCCAGACACAGATACGCAGTATTTT	CAWRPDTDTQYF
TRBD2	TRBV5-1	TRBJ2-7	.	TGCGCCAGCAGCTCAAGGACTAGCGGGAGCTACGAGCAGTACTTC	CASSSRTSGSYEQYF
.	TRBV2	TRBJ2-1	.	TGTGCCAGCAGTCCCGCCGCCCACGGGGCCAATGAGCAGTTCTTC	CASSPAAHGANEQFF
TRBD2	TRBV4-2	TRBJ2-1	once	TGTGCGGGTAGCGGGAGTATGTGCAATGAGCAGTTCTTC	CAGSGSMCNEQFF
TRBD1	TRBV27	TRBJ2-7	many	TGTGCCAGCAGTACCCCCCTGACAGGGGGTTCCTACGAGCAGTACTTC	CASSTPLTGGSYEQYF
TRBD2	TRBV18	TRBJ2-1	.	TGTGCCAGCTCCCCTACTAGCGGGGGGAGCTCCTACAATGAGCAGTTCTTC	CASSPTSGGSSYNEQFF
.	TRBV5-1	TRBJ1-1	.	TGCGCCAGCAGCTTGGGCAATCTTGAAGCTTTCTTT	CASSLGNLEAFF
TRBD1	TRBV15	TRBJ1-2	.	TGTGCCACCAGCAGAGGAGGGTCGGAGGGGGCAGGGAATGGCTACACCTTC	CATSRGGSEGAGNGYTF
.	TRBV4-2	TRBJ2-1	.	TGTGCCAGCAGCCAAGGAACAGCCAGCTACAATGAGCAGTTCTTC	CASSQGTASYNEQFF
TRBD1	TRBV30	TRBJ1-5	.	TGTGCCTGGAGTCTGGGACAGAGCAATCAGCCCCAGCATTTT	CAWSLGQSNQPQHF
.	TRBV10-3	TRBJ1-1	few	TGTGCCATCAGTGAGTCGATAGTTTATCTTGAAGCTTTCTTT	CAISESIVYLEAFF
TRBD1	TRBV28	TRBJ2-1	.	TGTGCCAGCACCCTCTCGACAGGGGTCCATACTAATGAGCAGTTCTTC	CASTLSTGVHTNEQFF
.	TRBV11-2	TRBJ1-1	.	TGTGCCAGCAGCTACGATTGGGCCAACACTGAAGCTTTCTTT	CASSYDWANTEAFF
.	TRBV10-3	TRBJ1-2	few	TGTGCCATCAGTGAGTCATCGCCGAACTATGGCTACACCTTC	CAISESSPNYGYTF